This T cell receptor (beta chain) was profiled in a study of identical twins. This clonotype was seen repeatedly, ten times or more. Trimming pared 6 bases from V and 4 bases from J, leaving 10 bases between. The CDR3 is made up of 13 amino acids. CDR1 SGHVS and CDR2 FNYEAQ come from the germline V gene. TCRdb re-derived calls from the 5' RACE reads in MiXCR, one entry per CDR3 protein. The table shows under 450,000 distinct CDR3 sequences, with around 18% occurring only once. The sample taken for sequencing was naive T cells sorted from blood. The chain carries TRBV7-6 and TRBJ2-1, with D perhaps TRBD1 or TRBD2 (5 bases each). This TCR derives from a man aged 50 to 59 in good health. CDR3 protein: CASSFGGYNEQFF. CDR3 DNA: TGTGCCAGCAGTTTTGGGGGTTACAATGAGCAGTTCTTC. Drawing the rest from reference TRBV7-6 and TRBJ2-1, the complete variable domain is GAGVSQSPRYKVTKRGQDVALRCDPISGHVSLYWYRQALGQGPEFLTYFNYEAQQDKSGLPNDRFSAERPEGSISTLTIQRTEQRDSAMYRCASSFGGYNEQFFGPGTRLTVL.